These 20 T cell receptor beta chains were sequenced from one sample in a study of a mutant IDH1 vaccine in newly diagnosed glioma. Documented time point: week 11, during vaccination. Vaccinated patients received 300 ug of mutant IDH1 20-mer peptide per dose, with topical imiquimod. Method: immunoSEQ multiplex PCR; TCRdb's copy keeps in-frame clones and lacks some. Here the sample spans about 36,000 clones, about 80% being singletons. Antigen specificity for these receptors is unknown. The material was peripheral blood mononuclear cells (PBMCs), obtained from a glioma patient whose treatment included an IDH1 peptide vaccine. These receptors originate from a woman under 40 with glioma. Some clones in this sample may be carry-over from other donors' samples.

The chain is built from TRBV4-1 and TRBJ2-7; 7 nucleotides align to TRBD2. The CDR3 consists of 15 residues. Germline V gene lookup returns CDR1 MGHRA and CDR2 YSYEKL. V dropped 4 bases and J dropped 1; count of bases not matched to a gene: 7. CDR3: CASSRGGDGSYEQYF. CDR3 DNA sequence: TGCGCCAGCAGCCGTGGGGGGGACGGGTCCTACGAGCAGTACTTC.

The chain links TRBV4-1 to TRBJ2-7, with 11 bases lining up with TRBD2. This CDR3 has 17 amino acids. In germline, CDR1 is MGHRA, CDR2 YSYEKL. The V gene end was trimmed by 6 bases and the J gene end by 3 bases; junction bases not matched to a gene: 13. CDR3 protein: CASRGGRTGTSGYEQYF. The CDR3 DNA follows: TGCGCCAGCAGGGGGGGAAGAACCGGGACTAGCGGCTACGAGCAGTACTTC.

The CDR3: CAWSLGSGGYTF. As DNA, the CDR3 is TGTGCCTGGAGTTTGGGGAGTGGGGGCTACACCTTC. This sequence joins TRBV30 and TRBJ1-2; D not certain. The CDR3 is made up of 12 amino acids. Germline loops: CDR1 GTSNPN, CDR2 SVGIG (reference sequence). V lost 2 bases to trimming and J lost 8 bases, with 12 bases between them.

The rearrangement uses TRBV18 and TRBJ2-2; D is unclear. Germline assignment: CDR1 KGHSH and CDR2 LQKENI. The CDR3 sequence is 14 residues long. With 2 bases removed from V and 4 bases from J, the gap between germline ends came to 8 bases. CDR3 protein: CASSPGVGTGELFF. The DNA for the CDR3 is TGTGCCAGCTCACCAGGGGTAGGCACCGGGGAGCTGTTTTTT. The complete variable domain, with remaining parts taken from reference TRBV18 and TRBJ2-2, reads NAGVMQNPRHLVRRRGQEARLRCSPMKGHSHVYWYRQLPEEGLKFMVYLQKENIIDESGMPKERFSAEFPKEGPSILRIQQVVRGDSAAYFCASSPGVGTGELFFGEGSRLTVL.

A single count supports this clone. The chain uses TRBV6-1 and TRBJ2-5; D ambiguous. Germline values: CDR1 MNHNS, CDR2 SASEGT. The CDR3 consists of 11 residues. V was pared by 1 base and J by 12 bases, with 9 bases between. The CDR3 DNA follows: TGTGCCAGCAGTGAAGAAAGGTCCGAGTACTTC. Its translation: CASSEERSEYF.

In DNA form, the CDR3 reads TGTGCCAGCAGCTTGTGGAGCGCCTCCTACGAGCAGTACTTC. It encodes CASSLWSASYEQYF. This sequence joins TRBV13 and TRBJ2-7, with D uncertain. Germline lookup yields CDR1 PRHDT and CDR2 FYEKMQ (reference sequence). CDR3 length: 14 amino acids. The ends were cut back, 3 bases at V and 0 bases at J, with 9 bases in the middle. The full variable domain, in which reference TRBV13 and TRBJ2-7 provide the parts outside the CDR3, is AAGVIQSPRHLIKEKRETATLKCYPIPRHDTVYWYQQGPGQDPQFLISFYEKMQSDKGSIPDRFSAQQFSDYHSELNMSSLELGDSALYFCASSLWSASYEQYFGPGTRLTVT.

CDR3 loop: CSVDASGSYEQYF. The CDR3 nucleotides read TGCAGCGTCGACGCTAGCGGCTCCTACGAGCAGTACTTC. The V call is TRBV29-1, the J call TRBJ2-7, with 7 bases aligning to TRBD2. This CDR3 contains 13 residues. The V gene end was trimmed by 6 bases and the J gene end by 0 bases; junction bases not matched to a gene: 5. Germline V gene data show CDR1 as SQVTM and CDR2 as ANQGSEA.

The V and J genes are TRBV27 and TRBJ2-7, with D possibly being TRBD2 (6 bases). Germline CDR1 reads MNHEY; CDR2 reads SMNVEV (reference sequence). This CDR3 is built from 17 residues. Trimming pared 1 base from V and 6 bases from J, leaving 22 bases between. CDR3 amino acids: CASSLLSVAGRLAEQYF. The CDR3 coding sequence is TGTGCCAGCAGTTTATTGTCGGTTGCGGGGCGCCTTGCCGAGCAGTACTTC.

V usage is TRBV19 and J usage is TRBJ2-1; 8 nucleotides align to TRBD2. Germline values: CDR1 LNHDA, CDR2 SQIVND (reference sequence). This CDR3 contains 15 residues. V lost 8 bases and J lost 0; bases outside the gene matches: 6. The CDR3 coding sequence is TGTGCCAGTGCGCTAAGCGGGAGCTCCTACAATGAGCAGTTCTTC. Translated: CASALSGSSYNEQFF. Based on the CDR3 plus reference TRBV19 and TRBJ2-1, the full variable domain is DGGITQSPKYLFRKEGQNVTLSCEQNLNHDAMYWYRQDPGQGLRLIYYSQIVNDFQKGDIAEGYSVSREKKESFPLTVTSAQKNPTAFYLCASALSGSSYNEQFFGPGTRLTVL.

This clone was seen more than once but under ten times. The rearrangement uses TRBV10-3 and TRBJ2-3; D gene uncertain. The CDR3 covers 15 residues. CDR1 is ENHRY, CDR2 SYGVKD, per germline. V lost 2 bases and J 0 bases, leaving 9 bases between the germline ends. CDR3 sequence reads: CAISESESSTDTQYF. The CDR3 coding sequence is TGTGCCATCAGTGAGAGCGAGTCTAGCACAGATACGCAGTATTTT.

This clone has a single count. The chain has TRBV18 and TRBJ2-1; the match to TRBD2 covers 8 bases. The CDR3 is 15 residues long. The germline V gene has CDR1 KGHSH and CDR2 LQKENI. V was pared by 0 bases and J by 4 bases, with 2 bases of the junction left unmatched. This chain's CDR3 is CASSPPSGMYNEQFF. In nucleotides, the CDR3 is TGTGCCAGCTCACCACCTAGCGGGATGTACAATGAGCAGTTCTTC.

V is TRBV2 and J is TRBJ2-7, with D possibly being TRBD2 (7 bases). The germline V and J ends were trimmed by 8 bases and 1 base, with 18 bases remaining between them. Germline-derived CDR1 and CDR2 are SNHLY and FYNNEI. CDR3 length: 15 amino acids. In nucleotides, the CDR3 is TGTGCCAGCCAACAGGGAGCGGGGCTTTCCTACGAGCAGTACTTC. It yields the protein CASQQGAGLSYEQYF.

V gene TRBV27 combines with J gene TRBJ2-1; D uncertain. The CDR3 contains 13 residues. Trimming shortened V by 3 bases and J by 8 bases, and 11 bases separated the two germline ends. Germline CDR1 MNHEY, CDR2 SMNVEV (reference sequence). CDR3 amino acids: CASSFRGWDEQFF. The DNA for the CDR3 is TGTGCCAGCAGTTTCCGCGGTTGGGATGAGCAGTTCTTC.

The chain uses TRBV10-3 and TRBJ1-2; 7 bases are a match to TRBD1. The germline V gene has CDR1 ENHRY and CDR2 SYGVKD. The CDR3 loop spans 12 amino acids. Trimming cost V 10 bases and J 7 bases; bases outside gene matches: 9. The CDR3 loop reads CATEDRWSGYTF. In DNA, the CDR3 is TGTGCCACGGAGGACAGGTGGAGTGGCTACACCTTC.

J is TRBJ2-3 and V is TRBV10-1, with 8 bases fitting TRBD2. Germline lookup yields CDR1 WNHNN and CDR2 SYGVQD (reference sequence). V lost 0 bases to trimming and J lost 0 bases; unmatched junction nucleotides: 5. The CDR3 length is 17 residues. The CDR3 reads CASSESSLAASTDTQYF. Written as DNA, the CDR3 is TGCGCCAGCAGTGAGTCTTCACTAGCGGCGAGCACAGATACGCAGTATTTT.

The chain has TRBV5-1 and TRBJ2-1; 14 bases are a match to TRBD2. The J segment lost 4 bases and the V segment lost 2 bases, leaving 5 bases of the junction unmatched. This CDR3 is 17 amino acids long. Per the germline V gene, CDR1 is SGHRS and CDR2 is YFSETQ. The CDR3 reads CASSLPTSGRGYNEQFF. The CDR3 DNA follows: TGCGCCAGCAGCTTACCGACTAGCGGGAGGGGGTACAATGAGCAGTTCTTC.

The V call is TRBV2, the J call TRBJ2-1; a possible D gene is TRBD1 (5 bases). Germline assignment: CDR1 SNHLY and CDR2 FYNNEI. This CDR3 is 12 amino acids long. The ends were cut back, 3 bases at V and 7 bases at J, with 7 bases in the middle. CDR3: CASSEYRNEQFF. For the CDR3, the DNA is TGTGCCAGCAGTGAGTACAGGAATGAGCAGTTCTTC.

The J gene is TRBJ2-7, the V gene TRBV28, with no clear D. This CDR3 is built from 12 residues. Trimming stripped 3 bases from V and 5 bases from J, with 8 bases between. Per the germline V gene, CDR1 is MDHEN and CDR2 is SYDVKM. The CDR3 region has the DNA TGTGCCAGCAGTTTTTTCGAGGACGAGCAGTACTTC. This sequence encodes CASSFFEDEQYF.

CDR3 residues: CASNGGPKETQYF. The DNA for the CDR3 is TGTGCCAGTAACGGCGGGCCCAAAGAGACCCAGTACTTC. The V gene is TRBV19, the J gene TRBJ2-5, with D possibly being TRBD2 (5 bases). V dropped 7 bases and J dropped 3 bases, with 12 bases sitting between them. The CDR3 totals 13 residues. Per the germline V gene, CDR1 is LNHDA and CDR2 is SQIVND (reference sequence). The full variable domain, with the rest looked up from reference TRBV19 and TRBJ2-5, is DGGITQSPKYLFRKEGQNVTLSCEQNLNHDAMYWYRQDPGQGLRLIYYSQIVNDFQKGDIAEGYSVSREKKESFPLTVTSAQKNPTAFYLCASNGGPKETQYFGPGTRLLVL.

The rearrangement joins TRBV19 to TRBJ1-1, with D possibly being TRBD1 (5 bases). The germline V gene encodes CDR1 LNHDA and CDR2 SQIVND (reference sequence). The V gene lost 5 bases and the J gene lost 10 bases, with 14 bases spanning the gap. This CDR3 is built from 12 residues. The CDR3 DNA sequence: TGTGCCAGTAGTCCAGGGTTTACGAGAGCTTTCTTT. Protein sequence: CASSPGFTRAFF.